This T cell receptor (beta chain) came from a study of T-cell memory formation after mild COVID-19 (dated by TCRdb to about 2021). With respect to the entire study: TCR sequence clusters from the two donors were largely donor specific. The cohort was made up of two young adult volunteers, one female and one male, who were previously healthy. In a couple of donors, T-cell clones that expanded and contracted after mild COVID-19 were followed by sequencing TCRalpha and TCRbeta repertoires longitudinally.

This clonotype has a handful of counts. There is no known antigen for this receptor. Qualities for individual bases were not recorded, and no much larger clone is one base off. Points the paper makes about the study in general: Whether the second-wave clones peaking on day 37 were SARS-CoV-2 specific was not confirmed. Contracting CD4+ clones were found mainly in CM and EM memory subsets, while CD8+ clones were enriched in EMRA. Some responding clones were detected in pre-infection memory, suggesting pre-existing cross-reactive memory T cells joined the SARS-CoV-2 response. The study covered only a couple of mild cases, and larger cohorts including severe cases with pre-infection samples were considered necessary. Clones that contracted from day 15 to 85 showed balanced CD4/CD8 phenotypes, whereas a second wave of clones that expanded from day 15 to 37 leaned towards CD4+.

Trimming takes 2 bases off V and 9 bases off J; junction bases not matched to a gene: 10. The CDR3 runs 16 residues from the cysteine to the phenylalanine. Only CDR3 DNA remains: 48 bases, in frame from the first base. CDR1 and CDR2 are drawn from the germline V gene (reference sequence): LGHDT, YNNKEL. The run used an Illumina NovaSeq 6000. cDNA libraries for TCRalpha and TCRbeta were prepared by 5'RACE using constant-segment primers, with sample barcodes and unique molecular identifiers added. Trizol reagent was used to extract RNA from every sample. Libraries were amplified in two PCR steps, with a second sample barcode and Illumina TruSeq adapters added in the second step. Sequencing of the libraries was done on an Illumina NovaSeq, producing 2 x 150 bp paired-end reads. Per the source publication's procedure: The reads were demultiplexed and collapsed into UMI-guided consensus sequences using migec v1.2.7. Using mixcr v2.1.11, the UMI consensuses were aligned to TRA and TRB V and J templates and assembled into clonotypes. A clonotype was counted as expanded or contracted only if both edgeR and NoisET called the change significant, with noise models trained on biological replicates. edgeR calls used a false discovery rate-adjusted p below 0.01 and a log2 fold-change threshold of 1. As an exploratory analysis of dynamics, max-normalized trajectories of the 1000 most abundant clonotypes were examined by PCA with hierarchical clustering. Each responding clone was given a CD4 or CD8 phenotype based on the CD4+ and CD8+ repertoires, which had been sequenced separately. The raw public data were reprocessed by TCRdb itself: fastp quality trimming at Q25, MiXCR clonotype calling, in-frame beta chains only. Rows merge per CDR3 protein into single entries with the most common DNA and genes. TCRdb's processing, not the authors' own work, is the source of the V and J calls. The sample table holds around 390,000 distinct CDR3 sequences, of which roughly 15% were seen once. About 22% of the sample is taken by the ten largest.

Ficoll-Paque density gradient centrifugation was used to isolate PBMCs. The receptor comes from a man aged 18 to 35 who had mild COVID-19 (a few samples of this study predate the infection). The sample titles of this study are shuffled in the database, so cell type and time point are left out; the donor was told from shared clones. This chain joins TRBV3-1 to TRBJ2-1; TRBD2 agrees with 10 junctional bases. The sequenced sample was PBMCs or a T cell subset sorted from them (not recorded which). The DNA sequence follows: TGTGCCAGCAGCCAACGTAGCGGGGGGTCCATATCTGAGCAGTTCTTC. This translates into CASSQRSGGSISEQFF.